A single sample gave rise to the 5 T cell receptor beta chains below, sequenced in a study of blood T cell repertoires in COVID-19. This table comes from immunoSEQ multiplex PCR, and its TCRdb copy is limited to in-frame clones, with some not included. Of approximately 180,000 clones in the sample, 78% are singletons; the top ten hold around 16%. Sequenced sample: PBMCs or T cells enriched from blood (not recorded which). These receptors all stem from a woman aged 50 to 60 who had recovered from COVID-19.

The chain employs TRBV5-6 and TRBJ2-4; possible D gene TRBD1, 5 bases. V lost 0 bases and J lost 0, with 13 bases in between. The CDR3 runs 17 residues. Germline V gene lookup returns CDR1 SGHDT and CDR2 YYEEEE. The CDR3 is CASSLAAGLVAKNIQYF. The CDR3 DNA reads TGTGCCAGCAGCTTGGCGGCAGGGCTCGTAGCCAAAAACATTCAGTACTTC.

The sample holds a few counts of this clone. The rearrangement links TRBV29-1 to TRBJ1-2; 7 bases agree with TRBD1. Losses at the gene ends were 4 bases for V and 4 bases for J; bases not matched to a gene: 6. CDR1 is SQVTM, CDR2 ANQGSEA, per germline. The CDR3 is made up of 13 amino acids. As DNA, the CDR3 is TGCAGCGTTGGGCAGGGGGGCGGCTATGGCTACACCTTC. This gives the protein CSVGQGGGYGYTF.

V is TRBV6-4 and J is TRBJ2-3; D perhaps matches TRBD2 (6 bases). The ends were cut back, 3 bases at V and 0 bases at J, with 13 bases in the middle. Germline V lookup: CDR1 MRHNA, CDR2 SNTAGT. This CDR3 is 16 amino acids long. The DNA of the CDR3 is TGTGCCAGCAGTGAATTATACGGGAGAAGCACAGATACGCAGTATTTT. Translation gives CASSELYGRSTDTQYF.

This chain uses TRBV7-2 with TRBJ2-5; 12 nucleotides align to TRBD2. Germline loops: CDR1 SGHTA, CDR2 FQGNSA. The CDR3 extends over 14 amino acids. The J segment lost 7 bases and the V segment lost 5 bases, leaving 5 bases of the junction unmatched. The DNA of the CDR3 is TGTGCCAGCAGCCCGACTAGCGGGAGCGGGACCCAGTACTTC. It codes for CASSPTSGSGTQYF.

The J gene is TRBJ2-5, the V gene TRBV5-8, with 7 bases matching TRBD1. In germline, CDR1 is SGHTS, CDR2 YDEGEE. Trimming removed 6 bases from V and 1 base from J; junction bases left unmatched: 6. This CDR3 spans 14 amino acids. The DNA for the CDR3 is TGTGCCAGCACCCTGGGACAGATCCAAGAGACCCAGTACTTC. Its protein is CASTLGQIQETQYF.